This T cell receptor (beta chain) was sequenced during a study of T-cell memory formation after mild COVID-19. Whole-study findings and limits: The main location of contracting CD4+ clones was CM and EM, and that of contracting CD8+ clones was EMRA. Later expanders leaned CD4+, whereas clones that contracted between day 15 and 85 were balanced CD4/CD8. There were some responding clones in pre-infection memory, which suggested that cross-reactive memory had joined.

Deletions cut 6 bases from V and 1 base from J, with 9 bases between. Germline-derived CDR1 and CDR2 are MNHEY and SVGEGT. CDR3 size: 13 residues. Using its own MiXCR run on the 5' RACE reads, TCRdb lists one record per CDR3 protein. Among approximately 54,000 distinct CDR3 sequences listed, 9% to 15% were seen once. This clonotype was detected only a few times. Its specificity is not known. This receptor was obtained from a man younger than 35 who had mild COVID-19 (a few samples of this study predate the infection). Cell type and time point are not known. The chain employs TRBV6-2 or TRBV6-3 and TRBJ1-1; unclear D gene. The sample was PBMCs or a T cell subset sorted from them (not recorded which). CDR3 sequence reads: CASRPRRNTEAFF. The CDR3 region has the DNA TGTGCCAGCAGGCCGAGGAGGAACACTGAAGCTTTCTTT.